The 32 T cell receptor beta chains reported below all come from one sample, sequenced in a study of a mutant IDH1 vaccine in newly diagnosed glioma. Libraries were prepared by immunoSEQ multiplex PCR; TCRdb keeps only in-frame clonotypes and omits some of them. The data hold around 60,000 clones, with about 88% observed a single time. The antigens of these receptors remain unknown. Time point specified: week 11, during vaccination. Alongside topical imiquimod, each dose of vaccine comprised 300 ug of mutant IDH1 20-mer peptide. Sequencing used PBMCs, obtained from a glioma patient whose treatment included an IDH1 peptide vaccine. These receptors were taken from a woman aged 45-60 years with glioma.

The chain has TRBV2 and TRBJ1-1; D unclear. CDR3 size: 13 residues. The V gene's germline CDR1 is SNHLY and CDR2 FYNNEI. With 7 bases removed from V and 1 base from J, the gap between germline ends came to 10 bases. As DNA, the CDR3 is TGTGCCAGCATTCGTAGGAGGAACACTGAAGCTTTCTTT. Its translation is CASIRRRNTEAFF.

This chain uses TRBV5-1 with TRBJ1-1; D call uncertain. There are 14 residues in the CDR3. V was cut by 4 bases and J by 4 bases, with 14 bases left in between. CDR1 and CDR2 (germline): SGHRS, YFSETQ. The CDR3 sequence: CASSRGNLGTEAFF. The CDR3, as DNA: TGCGCCAGCAGCCGTGGTAACTTGGGCACTGAAGCTTTCTTT. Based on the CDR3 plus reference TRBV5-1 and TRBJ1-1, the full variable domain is KAGVTQTPRYLIKTRGQQVTLSCSPISGHRSVSWYQQTPGQGLQFLFEYFSETQRNKGNFPGRFSGRQFSNSRSEMNVSTLELGDSALYLCASSRGNLGTEAFFGQGTRLTVV.

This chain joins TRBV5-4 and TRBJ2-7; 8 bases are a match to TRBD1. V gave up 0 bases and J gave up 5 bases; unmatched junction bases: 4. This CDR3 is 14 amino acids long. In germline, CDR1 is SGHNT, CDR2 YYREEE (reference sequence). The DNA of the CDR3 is TGTGCCAGCAGCTTGGTCAGGGGGCACAACGAGCAGTACTTC. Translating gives CASSLVRGHNEQYF.

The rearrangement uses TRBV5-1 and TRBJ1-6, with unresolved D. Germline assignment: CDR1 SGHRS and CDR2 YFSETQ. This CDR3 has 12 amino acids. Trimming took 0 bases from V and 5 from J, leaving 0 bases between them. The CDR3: CASSLDNSPLHF. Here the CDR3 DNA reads TGCGCCAGCAGCTTGGATAATTCACCCCTCCACTTT. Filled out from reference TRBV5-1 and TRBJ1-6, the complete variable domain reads KAGVTQTPRYLIKTRGQQVTLSCSPISGHRSVSWYQQTPGQGLQFLFEYFSETQRNKGNFPGRFSGRQFSNSRSEMNVSTLELGDSALYLCASSLDNSPLHFGNGTRLTVT.

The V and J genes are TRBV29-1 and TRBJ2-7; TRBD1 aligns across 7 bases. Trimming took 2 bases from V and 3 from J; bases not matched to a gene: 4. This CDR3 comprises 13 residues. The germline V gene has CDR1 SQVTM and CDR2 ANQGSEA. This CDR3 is CSVETAGGYEQYF. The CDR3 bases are TGCAGCGTTGAAACGGCAGGGGGCTACGAGCAGTACTTC.

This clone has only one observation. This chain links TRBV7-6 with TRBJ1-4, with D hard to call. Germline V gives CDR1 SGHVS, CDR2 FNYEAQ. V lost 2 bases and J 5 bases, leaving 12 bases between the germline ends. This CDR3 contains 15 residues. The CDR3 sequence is CASSLNIGENEKLFF. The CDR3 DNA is TGTGCCAGCAGCTTAAACATCGGGGAGAATGAAAAACTGTTTTTT. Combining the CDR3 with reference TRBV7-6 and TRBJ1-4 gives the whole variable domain GAGVSQSPRYKVTKRGQDVALRCDPISGHVSLYWYRQALGQGPEFLTYFNYEAQQDKSGLPNDRFSAERPEGSISTLTIQRTEQRDSAMYRCASSLNIGENEKLFFGSGTQLSVL.

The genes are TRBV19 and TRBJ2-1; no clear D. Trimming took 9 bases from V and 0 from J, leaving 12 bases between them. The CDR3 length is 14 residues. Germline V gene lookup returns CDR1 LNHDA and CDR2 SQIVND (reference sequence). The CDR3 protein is CASTYSSSYNEQFF. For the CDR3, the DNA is TGTGCCAGCACTTACTCGAGCTCCTACAATGAGCAGTTCTTC.

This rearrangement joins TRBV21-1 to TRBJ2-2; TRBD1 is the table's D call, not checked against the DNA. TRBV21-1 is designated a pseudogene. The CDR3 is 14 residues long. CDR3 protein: CPFQGQNDTGELFF. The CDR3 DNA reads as TGTCCGTTCCAGGGACAGAATGACACCGGGGAGCTGTTTTTT.

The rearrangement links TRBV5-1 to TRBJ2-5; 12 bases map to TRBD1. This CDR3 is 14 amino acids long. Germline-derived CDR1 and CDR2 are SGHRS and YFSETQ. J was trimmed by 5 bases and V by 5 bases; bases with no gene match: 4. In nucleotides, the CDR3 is TGCGCCAGCAGGGGGACAGGGGGCCAGGAGACCCAGTACTTC. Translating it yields CASRGTGGQETQYF.

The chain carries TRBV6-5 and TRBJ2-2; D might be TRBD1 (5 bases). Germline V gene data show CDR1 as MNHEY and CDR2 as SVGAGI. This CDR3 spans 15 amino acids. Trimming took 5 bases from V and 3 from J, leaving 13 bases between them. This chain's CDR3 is CASSRGGAHTGELFF. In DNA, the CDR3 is TGTGCCAGCAGTAGGGGTGGGGCACACACCGGGGAGCTGTTTTTT.

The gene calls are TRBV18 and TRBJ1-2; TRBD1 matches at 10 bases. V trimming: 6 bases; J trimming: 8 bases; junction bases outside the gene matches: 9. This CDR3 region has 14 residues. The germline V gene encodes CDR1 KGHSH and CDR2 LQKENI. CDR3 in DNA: TGTGCCAGCTCGTGGGACAGGGGAGAAGGCGGCTACACCTTC. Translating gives CASSWDRGEGGYTF.

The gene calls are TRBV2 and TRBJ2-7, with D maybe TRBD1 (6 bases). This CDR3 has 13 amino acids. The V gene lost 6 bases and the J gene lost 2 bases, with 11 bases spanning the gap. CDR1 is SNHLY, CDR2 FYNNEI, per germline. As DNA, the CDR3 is TGTGCCAGCAGGAACAGGGTGGCCTACGAGCAGTACTTC. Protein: CASRNRVAYEQYF.

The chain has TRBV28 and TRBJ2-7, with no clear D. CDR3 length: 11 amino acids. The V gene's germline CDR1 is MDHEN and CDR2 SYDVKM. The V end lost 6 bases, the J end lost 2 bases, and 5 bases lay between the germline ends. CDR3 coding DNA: TGTGCCAGCAGGGCCCCCTACGAGCAGTACTTC. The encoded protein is CASRAPYEQYF.

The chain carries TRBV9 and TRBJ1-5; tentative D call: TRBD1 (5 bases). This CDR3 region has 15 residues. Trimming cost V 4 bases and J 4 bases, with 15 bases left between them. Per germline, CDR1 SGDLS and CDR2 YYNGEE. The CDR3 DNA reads TGTGCCAGCAGCCAAGGGGCAGTTCAAAATCAGCCCCAGCATTTT. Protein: CASSQGAVQNQPQHF.

Here the CDR3 reads CASRNTAGVDSGNTIYF. In nucleotides, the CDR3 is TGCGCCAGCAGGAATACAGCAGGGGTTGATTCTGGAAACACCATATATTTT. The chain uses TRBV4-1 and TRBJ1-3; D may be TRBD1 (6 bases). Germline lookup yields CDR1 MGHRA and CDR2 YSYEKL. CDR3 length: 17 amino acids. Trimming removed 6 bases at V and 1 base at J, with 19 bases between.

The CDR3 coding sequence is TGTGCCAGCAGGGGGTTTGATAAGCCCCAGCATTTT. Translated: CASRGFDKPQHF. V is TRBV27 and J is TRBJ1-5; D is undetermined. The V gene's germline CDR1 is MNHEY and CDR2 SMNVEV (reference sequence). This CDR3 is 12 amino acids long. V gave up 6 bases and J gave up 8 bases, with 11 bases separating them.

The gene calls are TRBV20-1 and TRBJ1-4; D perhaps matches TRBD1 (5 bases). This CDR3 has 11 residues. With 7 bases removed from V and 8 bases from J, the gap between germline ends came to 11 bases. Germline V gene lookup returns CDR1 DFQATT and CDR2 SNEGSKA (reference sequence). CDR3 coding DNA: TGCAGTGGCTGGGGGGGGGAAAAACTGTTTTTT. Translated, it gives CSGWGGEKLFF.

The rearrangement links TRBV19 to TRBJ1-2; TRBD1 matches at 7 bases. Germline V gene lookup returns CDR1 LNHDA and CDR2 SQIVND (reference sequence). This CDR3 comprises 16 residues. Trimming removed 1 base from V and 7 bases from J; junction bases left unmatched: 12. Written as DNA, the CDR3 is TGTGCCAGTAGTATAGCCGGGGACAGAGCTATGGGTGGCTACACCTTC. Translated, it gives CASSIAGDRAMGGYTF.

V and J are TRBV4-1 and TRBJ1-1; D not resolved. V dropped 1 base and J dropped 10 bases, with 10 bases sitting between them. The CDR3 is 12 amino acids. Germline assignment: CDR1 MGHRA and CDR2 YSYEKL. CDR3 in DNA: TGCGCCAGCAGCCAAGGGACCCGGGGAGCTTTCTTT. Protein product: CASSQGTRGAFF.

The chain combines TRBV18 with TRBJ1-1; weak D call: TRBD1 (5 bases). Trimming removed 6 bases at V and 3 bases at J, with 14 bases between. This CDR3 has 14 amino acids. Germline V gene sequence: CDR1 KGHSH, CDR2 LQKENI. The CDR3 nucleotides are TGTGCCAGCTCCCCAGCGGACATACACACTGAAGCTTTCTTT. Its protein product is CASSPADIHTEAFF.

In DNA, the CDR3 is TGTGCCAGCAGTTACTCAAGGGTGGTTTCACCCCTCCACTTT. Translated: CASSYSRVVSPLHF. V usage is TRBV6-5 and J usage is TRBJ1-6; D gene unclear. Trimming stripped 0 bases from V and 9 bases from J, with 9 bases between. The length of the CDR3 is 14 residues. Germline V gene lookup returns CDR1 MNHEY and CDR2 SVGAGI.

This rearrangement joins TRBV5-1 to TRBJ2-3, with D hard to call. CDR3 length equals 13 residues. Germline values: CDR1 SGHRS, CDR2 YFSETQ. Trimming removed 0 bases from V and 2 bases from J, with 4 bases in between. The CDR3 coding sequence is TGCGCCAGCAGCTTGGAGCTCACAGATACGCAGTATTTT. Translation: CASSLELTDTQYF.

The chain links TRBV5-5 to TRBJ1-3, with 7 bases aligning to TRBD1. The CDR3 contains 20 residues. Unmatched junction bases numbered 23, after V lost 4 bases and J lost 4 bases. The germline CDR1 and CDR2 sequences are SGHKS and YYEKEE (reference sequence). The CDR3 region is CASSQYPRTGYTSTGNTIYF. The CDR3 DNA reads TGTGCCAGCAGCCAGTATCCCAGGACAGGATATACCTCTACCGGAAACACCATATATTTT.

Here the CDR3 DNA reads TGTGCCAGCAGTTACACTGGTGAAAAACTGTTTTTT. Translating gives CASSYTGEKLFF. The chain employs TRBV6-5 and TRBJ1-4; no definite D call. V lost 2 bases and J lost 7, with 5 bases in between. The CDR3 covers 12 residues. The V gene's germline CDR1 is MNHEY and CDR2 SVGAGI.

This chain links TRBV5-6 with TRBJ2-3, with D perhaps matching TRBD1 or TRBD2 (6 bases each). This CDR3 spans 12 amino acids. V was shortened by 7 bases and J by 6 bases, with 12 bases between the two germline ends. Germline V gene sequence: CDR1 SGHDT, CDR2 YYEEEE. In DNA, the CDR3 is TGTGCCAGCGGTTGGGGGGCCGATACGCAGTATTTT. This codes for CASGWGADTQYF.

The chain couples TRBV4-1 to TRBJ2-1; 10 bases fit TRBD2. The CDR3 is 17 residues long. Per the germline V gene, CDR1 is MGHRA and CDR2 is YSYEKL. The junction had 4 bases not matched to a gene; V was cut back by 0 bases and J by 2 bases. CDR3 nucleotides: TGCGCCAGCAGCCAAGATGAAGGACTAGCGGCCTACAATGAGCAGTTCTTC. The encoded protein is CASSQDEGLAAYNEQFF.

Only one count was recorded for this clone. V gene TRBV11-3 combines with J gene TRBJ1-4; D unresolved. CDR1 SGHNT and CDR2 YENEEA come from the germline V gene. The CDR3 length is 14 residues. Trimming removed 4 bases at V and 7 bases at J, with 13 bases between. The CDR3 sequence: CASSSGSKPEKLFF. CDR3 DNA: TGTGCCAGCAGCTCGGGGTCAAAACCTGAAAAACTGTTTTTT.

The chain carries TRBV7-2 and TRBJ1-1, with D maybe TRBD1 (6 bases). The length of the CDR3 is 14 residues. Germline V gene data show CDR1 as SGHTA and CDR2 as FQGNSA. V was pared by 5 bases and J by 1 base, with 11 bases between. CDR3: CASSPGHANTEAFF. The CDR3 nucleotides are TGTGCCAGCAGCCCGGGACACGCGAACACTGAAGCTTTCTTT.

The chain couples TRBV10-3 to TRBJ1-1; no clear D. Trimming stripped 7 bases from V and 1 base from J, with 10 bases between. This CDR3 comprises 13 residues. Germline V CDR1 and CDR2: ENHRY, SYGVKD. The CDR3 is CAINDGPNTEAFF. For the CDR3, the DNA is TGTGCCATCAACGACGGACCGAACACTGAAGCTTTCTTT.

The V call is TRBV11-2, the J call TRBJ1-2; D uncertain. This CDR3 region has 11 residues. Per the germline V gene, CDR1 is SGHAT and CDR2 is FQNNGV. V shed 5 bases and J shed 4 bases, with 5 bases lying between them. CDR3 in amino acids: CASSPGYGYTF. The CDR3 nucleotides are TGTGCCAGCAGCCCTGGCTATGGCTACACCTTC.

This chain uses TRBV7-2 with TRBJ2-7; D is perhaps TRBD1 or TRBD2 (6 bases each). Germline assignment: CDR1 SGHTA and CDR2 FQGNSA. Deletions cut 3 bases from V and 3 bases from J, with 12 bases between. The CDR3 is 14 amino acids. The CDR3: CASSLVGGGYEQYF. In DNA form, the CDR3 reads TGTGCCAGCAGCTTGGTGGGGGGCGGCTACGAGCAGTACTTC.

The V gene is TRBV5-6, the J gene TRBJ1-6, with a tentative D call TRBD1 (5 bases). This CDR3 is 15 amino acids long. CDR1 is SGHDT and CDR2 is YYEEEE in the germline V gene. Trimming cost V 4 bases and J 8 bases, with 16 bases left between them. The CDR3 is CASSPPDNGYSPLHF. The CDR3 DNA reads TGTGCCAGCAGCCCCCCGGACAACGGGTATTCACCCCTCCACTTT.